The 26 T cell receptor beta chains presented below share a single source sample, sequenced in a study of shared clonotypes between healthy human individuals. Sequencing was performed with immunoSEQ multiplex PCR; in TCRdb, only in-frame clones are kept and a portion is missing. The data contain approximately 620,000 clones, almost 97% of them singletons. Source material: naive CD4+ T cells sorted from blood. Noted subset: CD45RA+ positively selected. These receptors were taken from a woman aged 25-40 years in good health.

The genes are TRBV11-2 and TRBJ1-1, with D possibly matching TRBD1 (6 bases). CDR3 length: 15 amino acids. V lost 5 bases and J lost 11, with 24 bases in between. In germline, CDR1 is SGHAT, CDR2 FQNNGV. CDR3 bases: TGTGCCAGCAGCCCCTCCTCTACAGGGAGGATTGTCGCTTTCTTT. Protein product: CASSPSSTGRIVAFF.

The V and J genes are TRBV5-1 and TRBJ1-2, with no clear D. The V gene's germline CDR1 is SGHRS and CDR2 YFSETQ. The CDR3 runs 13 residues. Trimming pared 0 bases from V and 6 bases from J, leaving 9 bases between. The CDR3 coding sequence is TGCGCCAGCAGCTTGGCCCAGGAGGATGGCTACACCTTC. It yields the protein CASSLAQEDGYTF.

A single count supports this clone. This chain joins TRBV4-1 and TRBJ2-1; tentative D call: TRBD2 (6 bases). The CDR3 is 15 amino acids. V lost 3 bases and J 2 bases, leaving 11 bases between the germline ends. Germline V gene data show CDR1 as MGHRA and CDR2 as YSYEKL. This CDR3 reads CASSQEGVAYNEQFF. The CDR3 coding sequence is TGCGCCAGCAGCCAGGAGGGAGTAGCCTACAATGAGCAGTTCTTC.

This chain links TRBV5-7 with TRBJ1-2; no clear D. TRBV5-7 is an ORF, and what it does is uncertain. The V and J ends lost 3 bases and 8 bases respectively, with 11 bases between them. CDR3 length equals 12 residues. DNA of the CDR3: TGTGCCAGCAGCTGGGCCATAAGAGGCTACACCTTC. This codes for CASSWAIRGYTF.

In this sample, this clone turned up once. The CDR3 sequence: CASSGTGGPGEQFF. As DNA, the CDR3 is TGCGCCAGCAGTGGTACGGGAGGGCCGGGGGAGCAGTTCTTC. The V and J genes are TRBV10-1 and TRBJ2-1; 8 nucleotides match TRBD2. J lost 10 bases, V lost 4 bases, and 9 bases had no gene match. The CDR3 sequence is 14 residues long. CDR1 WNHNN and CDR2 SYGVQD come from the germline V gene (reference sequence).

The rearrangement links TRBV5-1 to TRBJ2-2; possibly TRBD1 or TRBD2 for D (5 bases each). Per the germline V gene, CDR1 is SGHRS and CDR2 is YFSETQ. V was shortened by 4 bases and J by 0 bases, with 16 bases between the two germline ends. CDR3 size: 17 residues. This CDR3 reads CASSRSSGTANTGELFF. Written as DNA, the CDR3 is TGCGCCAGCAGCCGATCGTCGGGGACCGCGAACACCGGGGAGCTGTTTTTT.

CDR3 protein: CASSLGFANTDTQYF. In DNA, the CDR3 is TGTGCCAGCAGCTTAGGGTTCGCGAACACAGATACGCAGTATTTT. V and J are TRBV7-7 and TRBJ2-3; D unclear. With 1 base removed from V and 2 bases from J, the gap between germline ends came to 10 bases. CDR1 and CDR2 (germline): SSHAT, FNYEAQ (reference sequence). CDR3 length: 15 amino acids.

The chain has TRBV29-1 and TRBJ1-3; D gene uncertain. CDR3 size: 11 residues. With 3 bases removed from V and 3 bases from J, the gap between germline ends came to 3 bases. Germline V CDR1 and CDR2: SQVTM, ANQGSEA. CDR3 nucleotide sequence: TGCAGCGTTGAGGGTGGAAACACCATATATTTT. Its protein product is CSVEGGNTIYF.

This rearrangement joins TRBV28 to TRBJ1-4; unclear D gene. Germline V lookup: CDR1 MDHEN, CDR2 SYDVKM. The CDR3 has 14 residues. V shed 3 bases and J shed 7 bases, with 12 bases lying between them. The CDR3: CASSFFSVSEKLFF. For the CDR3, the DNA is TGTGCCAGCAGTTTTTTTTCAGTGAGTGAAAAACTGTTTTTT.

This chain connects TRBV6-5 to TRBJ1-6, with 7 bases aligning to TRBD1. CDR3 length: 14 amino acids. The trim removed 5 bases at V and 7 bases at J, leaving 5 bases unmatched. Germline lookup yields CDR1 MNHEY and CDR2 SVGAGI. The CDR3 bases are TGTGCCAGCAGTAAAGGGGGCTGGAATTCACCCCTCCACTTT. Encoded protein: CASSKGGWNSPLHF.

The rearrangement joins TRBV6-1 to TRBJ1-3; tentatively, D is TRBD1 (5 bases). Germline V gives CDR1 MNHNS, CDR2 SASEGT. This CDR3 has 14 amino acids. V shed 0 bases and J shed 9 bases, with 12 bases lying between them. The CDR3 DNA sequence: TGTGCCAGCAGTGAAGCAGGGACCCTGGGCACCATATATTTT. It codes for CASSEAGTLGTIYF.

The chain is built from TRBV7-2 and TRBJ1-1, with D unclear. V was pared by 4 bases and J by 0 bases, with 9 bases between. The CDR3 length is 14 residues. Germline V gene lookup returns CDR1 SGHTA and CDR2 FQGNSA. The CDR3 protein is CASSSGLMNTEAFF. Here the CDR3 DNA reads TGTGCCAGCAGCTCGGGTCTCATGAACACTGAAGCTTTCTTT.

This rearrangement joins TRBV5-1 to TRBJ2-2; a possible D gene is TRBD1 (5 bases). The CDR3 is 13 amino acids. The V gene's germline CDR1 is SGHRS and CDR2 YFSETQ. The V gene lost 2 bases and the J gene lost 7 bases, with 9 bases spanning the gap. The CDR3 nucleotides read TGCGCCAGCAGCTTACAGGCTCTCGGGGAGCTGTTTTTT. Amino acids: CASSLQALGELFF.

This chain links TRBV27 with TRBJ2-7; 15 nucleotides agree with TRBD2. Germline V gene data show CDR1 as MNHEY and CDR2 as SMNVEV (reference sequence). This CDR3 spans 16 amino acids. The J segment lost 7 bases and the V segment lost 2 bases, leaving 6 bases of the junction unmatched. The CDR3 is CASSLQRTSGREEQYF. The CDR3 DNA reads as TGTGCCAGCAGTTTACAACGGACTAGCGGGAGGGAAGAGCAGTACTTC.

The gene calls are TRBV7-2 and TRBJ2-7; TRBD1 matches at 8 bases. Trimming at V came to 1 base and at J to 2 bases, leaving 7 bases not matched to a gene. Per germline, CDR1 SGHTA and CDR2 FQGNSA. The CDR3 is 16 amino acids. CDR3 loop: CASSLVGQGAAYEQYF. For the CDR3, the DNA is TGTGCCAGCAGCTTAGTGGGGCAGGGGGCGGCCTACGAGCAGTACTTC.

The V and J genes are TRBV7-3 and TRBJ2-1; TRBD2 is a possible D gene (6 bases). Trimming removed 1 base at V and 6 bases at J, with 13 bases between. This CDR3 has 15 residues. Germline values: CDR1 SGHTA, CDR2 FQGTGA. The CDR3 DNA follows: TGTGCCAGCAGCTTAATAGGAGGGGCCGGCAATGAGCAGTTCTTC. Protein product: CASSLIGGAGNEQFF.

The V call is TRBV7-6, the J call TRBJ2-2; D is unresolved. V lost 1 base and J 5 bases, leaving 5 bases between the germline ends. The CDR3 runs 13 residues. Germline V lookup: CDR1 SGHVS, CDR2 FNYEAQ. This CDR3 reads CASSLVLTGELFF. CDR3 sequence (DNA): TGTGCCAGCAGCTTAGTTCTGACCGGGGAGCTGTTTTTT.

This chain connects TRBV5-1 to TRBJ2-2; perhaps TRBD1 as D (6 bases). Trimming cost V 1 base and J 5 bases, with 12 bases left between them. Germline V gene lookup returns CDR1 SGHRS and CDR2 YFSETQ. The CDR3 length is 15 residues. CDR3 region: CASSLRAGDTGELFF. Here the CDR3 DNA reads TGCGCCAGCAGCTTGCGGGCAGGGGATACCGGGGAGCTGTTTTTT.

V gene TRBV6-6 combines with J gene TRBJ1-5; 7 positions agree with TRBD1. V lost 6 bases to trimming and J lost 6 bases; unmatched junction nucleotides: 14. The CDR3 length is 16 residues. Germline CDR1 reads MNHNY; CDR2 reads SVGAGI (reference sequence). The CDR3 loop reads CASSRGQEPFLQPQHF. The CDR3 coding sequence is TGTGCCAGCAGCCGCGGACAGGAGCCTTTTCTTCAGCCCCAGCATTTT.

The chain couples TRBV7-3 to TRBJ2-6; no reliable D call. V was trimmed by 5 bases and J by 0 bases, leaving 5 bases between them. The CDR3 runs to 14 residues. Germline loops: CDR1 SGHTA, CDR2 FQGTGA. CDR3 in amino acids: CASSQSSGANVLTF. CDR3 DNA: TGTGCCAGCAGCCAGAGCTCTGGGGCCAACGTCCTGACTTTC. The whole variable domain, filled in from reference TRBV7-3 and TRBJ2-6, reads GAGVSQTPSNKVTEKGKYVELRCDPISGHTALYWYRQSLGQGPEFLIYFQGTGAADDSGLPNDRFFAVRPEGSVSTLKIQRTERGDSAVYLCASSQSSGANVLTFGAGSRLTVL.

V usage is TRBV10-3 and J usage is TRBJ2-7; 8 bases are shared with TRBD2. The J segment lost 2 bases and the V segment lost 4 bases, leaving 10 bases of the junction unmatched. This CDR3 region has 16 residues. Germline assignment: CDR1 ENHRY and CDR2 SYGVKD. CDR3 in amino acids: CAISATHSGTTYEQYF. The DNA of the CDR3 is TGTGCCATCAGTGCCACCCATAGCGGGACAACCTACGAGCAGTACTTC.

The chain joins TRBV7-3 to TRBJ2-1, with TRBD2 matching 9 bases. Germline assignment: CDR1 SGHTA and CDR2 FQGTGA. The J segment lost 9 bases and the V segment lost 5 bases, leaving 14 bases of the junction unmatched. This CDR3 is built from 16 residues. The CDR3 here is CASSPWGSGRGVEQFF. DNA for the CDR3: TGTGCCAGCAGCCCTTGGGGTAGCGGGAGAGGGGTTGAGCAGTTCTTC.

The chain carries TRBV28 and TRBJ2-5; TRBD1 matches at 11 bases. Germline V gives CDR1 MDHEN, CDR2 SYDVKM. The CDR3 is made up of 15 amino acids. Unmatched junction bases numbered 9, after V lost 8 bases and J lost 4 bases. In nucleotides, the CDR3 is TGTGCCAGCGACTCGGGACAGGGGGTAGGAGAGACCCAGTACTTC. It specifies CASDSGQGVGETQYF. Using reference TRBV28 and TRBJ2-5 for the parts outside the CDR3, the full variable domain is DVKVTQSSRYLVKRTGEKVFLECVQDMDHENMFWYRQDPGLGLRLIYFSYDVKMKEKGDIPEGYSVSREKKERFSLILESASTNQTSMYLCASDSGQGVGETQYFGPGTRLLVL.

The CDR3 reads CASSESRGRDTYYTF. The CDR3 DNA reads TGCGCCAGCAGTGAGTCGAGGGGTCGGGACACCTACTACACCTTC. This chain joins TRBV10-1 and TRBJ1-2, with D tentatively TRBD1 (6 bases). In germline, CDR1 is WNHNN, CDR2 SYGVQD (reference sequence). Trimming took 0 bases from V and 10 from J, leaving 18 bases between them. The CDR3 loop spans 15 amino acids.

This chain joins TRBV10-3 and TRBJ2-1; maybe TRBD1 (5 bases). V lost 7 bases, J lost 7 bases, and 14 bases lay in between. Per germline, CDR1 ENHRY and CDR2 SYGVKD. The CDR3 covers 13 residues. The CDR3 loop reads CAIMWQGGNEQFF. The CDR3 DNA reads as TGTGCCATCATGTGGCAGGGTGGGAATGAGCAGTTCTTC.

The genes are TRBV13 and TRBJ2-2; TRBD2 aligns across 12 bases. The CDR3 runs to 18 residues. V shed 1 base, J shed 6 bases, and the junction held 9 bases outside the gene matches. Germline V gives CDR1 PRHDT, CDR2 FYEKMQ (reference sequence). CDR3 sequence: CASSLDWTSGTQAGELFF. The CDR3 coding sequence is TGTGCCAGCAGCTTAGATTGGACTAGCGGGACCCAAGCCGGGGAGCTGTTTTTT.